This T cell receptor (beta chain) was captured in a study of cytotoxic CD8 clonotypes in ibrutinib-treated CLL. About the research overall: Mean yields were roughly 240,000 productive templates and 94,082 productive rearrangements per sample. Study results and caveats: Sustained-remission patients were sampled at different times than progressing patients were.

Some clones are missing from TCRdb's copy, which holds only in-frame ones; the method was immunoSEQ multiplex PCR. The table includes about 200,000 clones, about two thirds detected once. Trimming removed 0 bases at V and 4 bases at J, with 11 bases between. Germline-derived CDR1 and CDR2 are LNHDA and SQIVND (reference sequence). The CDR3 length is 15 residues. Turning to this clone: The antigen is unknown.

The sequence was collected from a human donor with chronic lymphocytic leukemia. The gene calls are TRBV19 and TRBJ2-3, with D possibly TRBD1 on 5 matching bases. Specimen: PBMCs, collected after 24 months of ibrutinib treatment. The CDR3 reads CASSIDLGAADTQYF. The CDR3 region has the DNA TGTGCCAGTAGTATAGATCTAGGGGCGGCAGATACGCAGTATTTT.